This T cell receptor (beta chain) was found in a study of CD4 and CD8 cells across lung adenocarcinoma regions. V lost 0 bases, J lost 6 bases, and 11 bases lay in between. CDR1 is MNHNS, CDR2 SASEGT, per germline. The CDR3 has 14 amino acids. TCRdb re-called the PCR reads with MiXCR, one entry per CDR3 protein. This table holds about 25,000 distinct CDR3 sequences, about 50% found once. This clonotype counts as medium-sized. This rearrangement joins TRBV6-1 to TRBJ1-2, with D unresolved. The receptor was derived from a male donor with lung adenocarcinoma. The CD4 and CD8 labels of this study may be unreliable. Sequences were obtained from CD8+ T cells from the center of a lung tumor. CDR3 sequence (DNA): TGTGCCAGCAGTGAAGCCGGACGGCCTGATGGCTACACCTTC. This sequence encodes CASSEAGRPDGYTF.